Each of the 16 T cell receptor beta chains below was sequenced from the same sample in a study of blood T cell repertoires in COVID-19. Sequenced by immunoSEQ multiplex PCR; TCRdb stores in-frame clones only, minus some. The data contain fewer than 400,000 clones, roughly 90% of them singletons. Sequences were obtained from PBMCs or T cells enriched from blood (not recorded which). The receptor source for this set is a woman in her twenties or thirties who had recovered from COVID-19.

The rearrangement joins TRBV9 to TRBJ2-3, with TRBD2 identical over 11 bases. The trim removed 1 base at V and 0 bases at J, leaving 16 bases unmatched. The CDR3 runs 21 residues. From germline, CDR1 is SGDLS and CDR2 YYNGEE. Written as DNA, the CDR3 is TGTGCCAGCAGCGTAAGAGGTGGACTAGCGGGCCATTATACTAGCACAGATACGCAGTATTTT. Protein sequence: CASSVRGGLAGHYTSTDTQYF.

This chain connects TRBV10-3 to TRBJ2-7; D possibly corresponds to TRBD1 (6 bases). CDR1 ENHRY and CDR2 SYGVKD come from the germline V gene. This CDR3 contains 12 residues. Trimming removed 11 bases at V and 2 bases at J, with 13 bases between. In nucleotides, the CDR3 is TGTGCCGTCCGGGCAGGGGCCTACGAGCAGTACTTC. This encodes CAVRAGAYEQYF.

The rearrangement links TRBV19 to TRBJ1-1; TRBD1 matches at 8 bases. The V gene's germline CDR1 is LNHDA and CDR2 SQIVND (reference sequence). J lost 1 base, V lost 4 bases, and 5 bases had no gene match. The CDR3 is 15 amino acids. For the CDR3, the DNA is TGTGCCAGTAGTAGAGCCGGGACAGGGAACACTGAAGCTTTCTTT. It translates to CASSRAGTGNTEAFF.

The gene calls are TRBV29-1 and TRBJ1-1; D possibly corresponds to TRBD1 (6 bases). The germline V and J ends were trimmed by 0 bases and 7 bases, with 12 bases remaining between them. Germline loops: CDR1 SQVTM, CDR2 ANQGSEA. The CDR3 totals 13 residues. The CDR3 reads CSVEDGNRVEAFF. The CDR3 nucleotides are TGCAGCGTTGAAGACGGTAACAGGGTTGAAGCTTTCTTT.

This chain uses TRBV2 with TRBJ2-5; D is unclear. Germline values: CDR1 SNHLY, CDR2 FYNNEI. The CDR3 spans 11 residues. The germline V and J ends were trimmed by 4 bases and 4 bases, with 4 bases remaining between them. CDR3 amino acids: CASSVGETQYF. The CDR3 DNA reads TGTGCCAGCAGTGTCGGAGAGACCCAGTACTTC. Drawing the rest from reference TRBV2 and TRBJ2-5, the complete variable domain is EPEVTQTPSHQVTQMGQEVILRCVPISNHLYFYWYRQILGQKVEFLVSFYNNEISEKSEIFDDQFSVERPDGSNFTLKIRSTKLEDSAMYFCASSVGETQYFGPGTRLLVL.

The chain links TRBV9 to TRBJ1-1; D is undetermined. Trimming left V 0 bases short and J 1 base short, with 7 bases between. CDR1 is SGDLS, CDR2 YYNGEE, per germline. The CDR3 spans 14 residues. CDR3 DNA sequence: TGTGCCAGCAGCGTAGGAGGGCCGAACACTGAAGCTTTCTTT. It encodes CASSVGGPNTEAFF.

Points on this clone: Different DNA sequences within this sample yield the same CDR3. The chain recombines TRBV7-9 with TRBJ1-2; 9 bases map to TRBD1. Germline V gene lookup returns CDR1 SEHNR and CDR2 FQNEAQ (reference sequence). The CDR3 is 13 residues long. Losses at the gene ends were 3 bases for V and 4 bases for J; bases not matched to a gene: 0. This CDR3 is CASSLGQGYGYTF. CDR3 nucleotide sequence: TGTGCCAGCAGCTTGGGACAGGGCTATGGCTACACCTTC.

The chain recombines TRBV28 with TRBJ1-1; tentatively, D is TRBD1 (5 bases). V lost 7 bases to trimming and J lost 4 bases, with 16 bases between them. This CDR3 is 14 amino acids long. Germline-derived CDR1 and CDR2 are MDHEN and SYDVKM. This CDR3 is CASNIGGGVTEAFF. In DNA form, the CDR3 reads TGTGCCAGCAATATTGGGGGAGGTGTCACTGAAGCTTTCTTT.

DNA for the CDR3: TGCGCCAGCAGCCAAGAGGCCGGGACAGGGATCGACAATGAGCAGTTCTTC. It translates to CASSQEAGTGIDNEQFF. The chain carries TRBV4-3 and TRBJ2-1, with 9 bases that match TRBD1. V was pared by 0 bases and J by 5 bases, with 8 bases of the junction left unmatched. Germline loops: CDR1 LGHNA, CDR2 YSLEER. The CDR3 is 17 residues long.

The chain links TRBV18 to TRBJ1-1; the D is unclear. V was shortened by 2 bases and J by 7 bases, with 5 bases between the two germline ends. Germline V gene lookup returns CDR1 KGHSH and CDR2 LQKENI. The CDR3 contains 11 residues. CDR3 loop: CASSPGSEAFF. The CDR3 coding sequence is TGTGCCAGCTCACCAGGCAGTGAAGCTTTCTTT.

J is TRBJ2-1 and V is TRBV4-1, with 14 bases that match TRBD2. Trimming cost V 7 bases and J 4 bases; bases outside gene matches: 9. The germline gives CDR1 MGHRA, CDR2 YSYEKL. This CDR3 contains 17 residues. CDR3 protein: CASTPGLAGVVYNEQFF. As DNA, the CDR3 is TGCGCCAGCACCCCGGGACTAGCGGGAGTGGTTTACAATGAGCAGTTCTTC.

The rearrangement joins TRBV19 to TRBJ2-5; 11 bases agree with TRBD2. The germline CDR1 and CDR2 sequences are LNHDA and SQIVND (reference sequence). The CDR3 is 16 residues long. Trimming removed 3 bases from V and 5 bases from J; junction bases left unmatched: 8. CDR3: CASSIPVTSGAETQYF. CDR3 nucleotide sequence: TGTGCCAGTAGTATCCCGGTGACTAGCGGGGCGGAGACCCAGTACTTC.

The V call is TRBV5-1, the J call TRBJ1-1; 8 nucleotides line up with TRBD1. The CDR3 runs 14 residues. Germline-derived CDR1 and CDR2 are SGHRS and YFSETQ. The V gene end was trimmed by 4 bases and the J gene end by 1 base; junction bases not matched to a gene: 3. The CDR3 reads CASSNGQGNTEAFF. CDR3 nucleotides: TGCGCCAGCAGCAACGGACAGGGGAACACTGAAGCTTTCTTT.

The V call is TRBV11-3, the J call TRBJ2-3, with a weak D call TRBD1 (5 bases). Germline V CDR1 and CDR2: SGHNT, YENEEA. Trimming shortened V by 0 bases and J by 6 bases, and 13 bases separated the two germline ends. The CDR3 consists of 15 residues. CDR3: CASSLEGRVGDTQYF. CDR3 bases: TGTGCCAGCAGCTTAGAGGGCAGGGTCGGCGATACGCAGTATTTT.

The chain has TRBV4-3 and TRBJ1-2; D might be TRBD1 (6 bases). Trimming pared 0 bases from V and 4 bases from J, leaving 15 bases between. Germline CDR1 reads LGHNA; CDR2 reads YSLEER. This CDR3 has 16 amino acids. CDR3 coding DNA: TGCGCCAGCAGCCAAGATACGACAGGATACCCCTATGGCTACACCTTC. Amino acid sequence: CASSQDTTGYPYGYTF.

The V call is TRBV24-1, the J call TRBJ1-2; 9 positions match TRBD1. Germline V lookup: CDR1 KGHDR, CDR2 SFDVKD. The J segment lost 6 bases and the V segment lost 4 bases, leaving 2 bases of the junction unmatched. CDR3 size: 13 residues. As DNA, the CDR3 is TGTGCCACCAGTGAGGGGACAGGGCATGGCTACACCTTC. It is translated as CATSEGTGHGYTF.